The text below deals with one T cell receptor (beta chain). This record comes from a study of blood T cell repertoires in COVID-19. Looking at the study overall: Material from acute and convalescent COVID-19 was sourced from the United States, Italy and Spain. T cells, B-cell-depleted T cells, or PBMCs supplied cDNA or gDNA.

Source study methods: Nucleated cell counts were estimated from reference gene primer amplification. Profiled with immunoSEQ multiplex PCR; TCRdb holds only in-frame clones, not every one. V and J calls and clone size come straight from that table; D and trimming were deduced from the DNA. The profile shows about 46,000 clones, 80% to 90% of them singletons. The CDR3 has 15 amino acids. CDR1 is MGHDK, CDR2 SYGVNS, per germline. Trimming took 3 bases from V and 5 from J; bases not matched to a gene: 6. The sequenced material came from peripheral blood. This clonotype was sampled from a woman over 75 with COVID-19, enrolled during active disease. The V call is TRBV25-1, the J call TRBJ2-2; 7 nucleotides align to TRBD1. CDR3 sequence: CASSDLRQGTGELFF. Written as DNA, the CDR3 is TGTGCCAGCAGTGACCTTAGACAGGGTACCGGGGAGCTGTTTTTT.